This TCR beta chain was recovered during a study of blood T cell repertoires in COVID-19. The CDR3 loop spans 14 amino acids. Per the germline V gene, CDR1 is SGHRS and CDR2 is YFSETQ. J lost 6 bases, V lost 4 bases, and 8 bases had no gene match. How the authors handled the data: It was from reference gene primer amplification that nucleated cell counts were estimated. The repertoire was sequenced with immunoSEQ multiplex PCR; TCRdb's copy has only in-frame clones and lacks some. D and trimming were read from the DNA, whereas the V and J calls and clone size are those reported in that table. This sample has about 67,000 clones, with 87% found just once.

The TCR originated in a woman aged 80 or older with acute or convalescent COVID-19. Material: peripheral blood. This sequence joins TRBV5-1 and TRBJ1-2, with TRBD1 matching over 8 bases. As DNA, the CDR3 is TGCGCCAGCAGCCTAGCCCTGGACAGGGATGGCTACACCTTC. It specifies CASSLALDRDGYTF.